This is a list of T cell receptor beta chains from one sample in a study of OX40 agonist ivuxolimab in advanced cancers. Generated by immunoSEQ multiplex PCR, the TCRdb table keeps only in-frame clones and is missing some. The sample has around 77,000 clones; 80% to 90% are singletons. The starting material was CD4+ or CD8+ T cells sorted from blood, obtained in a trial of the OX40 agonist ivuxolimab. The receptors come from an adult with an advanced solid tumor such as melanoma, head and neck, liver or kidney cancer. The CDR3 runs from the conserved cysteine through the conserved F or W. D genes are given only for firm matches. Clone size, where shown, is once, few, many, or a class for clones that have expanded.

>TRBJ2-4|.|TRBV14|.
TGTGCCAGCAGCCAATCCATATCTGACATTCAGTACTTC
CASSQSISDIQYF
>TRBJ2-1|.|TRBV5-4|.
TGTGCCAGCTGCAAAAGGGACAACCTTTGCAATGAGCAGTTCTTC
CASCKRDNLCNEQFF
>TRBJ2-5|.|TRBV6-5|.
TGTGCCAGCAGTTACTCTCGCAATCAAGAGACCCAGTACTTC
CASSYSRNQETQYF
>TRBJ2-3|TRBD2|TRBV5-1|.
TGCGCCAGCAGCCGAGAAGGGGGGCTAGCGGGGCCCACAGATACGCAGTATTTT
CASSREGGLAGPTDTQYF
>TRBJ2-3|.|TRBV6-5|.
TGTGCCAGCAGTTACCTCATAGCTCCAGATACGCAGTATTTT
CASSYLIAPDTQYF
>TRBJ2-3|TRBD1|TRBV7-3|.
TGTGCCAGCAGCCCAAACAGGGGGTCTAGCACAGATACGCAGTATTTT
CASSPNRGSSTDTQYF
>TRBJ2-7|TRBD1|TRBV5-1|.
TGCGCCAGCAGCCGGACAGGGGTTAGCCAGAGCGGCTCCTACGAGCAGTACTTC
CASSRTGVSQSGSYEQYF
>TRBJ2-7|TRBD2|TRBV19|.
TGTGCCAGTAGTATGAGCGGGGCGGGCGAGCAGTACTTC
CASSMSGAGEQYF
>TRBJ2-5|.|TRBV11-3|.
TGTGCCAGCAGCTTAGAAGGAGAGACCCAGTACTTC
CASSLEGETQYF
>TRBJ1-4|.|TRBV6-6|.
TGTGCCAGCAGTTACGGGGGAACTAATGAAAAACTGTTTTTT
CASSYGGTNEKLFF
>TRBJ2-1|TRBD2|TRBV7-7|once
TGTGCTAGCAGCCAGGGACTAGCGGGGATACATGAGCAGTTCTTC
CASSQGLAGIHEQFF
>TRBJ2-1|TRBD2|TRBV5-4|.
TGTGCCAGCAGCTTGGAAGCGGGAGGGGGTGAGCAGTTCTTC
CASSLEAGGGEQFF
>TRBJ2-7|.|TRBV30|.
TGTGCCTGGAGTGTACAAGCGGGCCCCTACGAGCAGTACTTC
CAWSVQAGPYEQYF
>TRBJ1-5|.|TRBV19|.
TGTGCCAGTAGTGCGCAGGGAAAGCATCAGCCCCAGCATTTT
CASSAQGKHQPQHF
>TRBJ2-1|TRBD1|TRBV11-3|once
TGTGCCAGCAGCGGACAGGGGTCTAGCGCGGGGGAGAATGAGCAGTTCTTC
CASSGQGSSAGENEQFF
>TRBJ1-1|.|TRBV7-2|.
TGTGCCAGCAGCGCGATCATCGGCCGGAACACTGAAGCTTTCTTT
CASSAIIGRNTEAFF
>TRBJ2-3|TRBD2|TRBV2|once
TGTGCCAGCAGTGCCGGGGGGGCCGGGCTTGGTACGCAGTATTTT
CASSAGGAGLGTQYF
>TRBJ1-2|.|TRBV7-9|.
TGTGCCAGCAGCTTAGCGGCTAGTGGCTACACCTTC
CASSLAASGYTF
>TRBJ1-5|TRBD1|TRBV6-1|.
TGTGCCAGCAGTGAAGGGACAGGGTTGAATCAGCCCCAGCATTTT
CASSEGTGLNQPQHF
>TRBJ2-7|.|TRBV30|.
TGTGCCTGGGGGACGGGAAACACCTACGAGCAGTACTTC
CAWGTGNTYEQYF
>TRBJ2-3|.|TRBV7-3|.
TGTGCCAGCAGCCCCGGACCAAGCACAGATACGCAGTATTTT
CASSPGPSTDTQYF
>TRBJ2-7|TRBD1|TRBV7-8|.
TGTGCCAGCAGCCCCCCTTTACGACAGGGCCCCGCTGAGCAGTACTTC
CASSPPLRQGPAEQYF
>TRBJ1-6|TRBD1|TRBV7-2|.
TGTGCCAGCAGCCCACGGACAGGGGCGAGATCACCCCTCCACTTT
CASSPRTGARSPLHF
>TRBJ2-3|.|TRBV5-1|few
TGCGCCAGCAGCCGGGGGCAGGGAATACCCACAGATACGCAGTATTTT
CASSRGQGIPTDTQYF
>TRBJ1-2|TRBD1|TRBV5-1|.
TGCGCCAGCAGCCGACAGGGTGAAGGGGCTGACTATGGCTACACCTTC
CASSRQGEGADYGYTF
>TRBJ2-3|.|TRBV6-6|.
TGTGCCAGCAGAGGGGACACAGATACGCAGTATTTT
CASRGDTDTQYF
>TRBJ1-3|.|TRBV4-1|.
TGCGCCAGCAGCCAAGACGGGACTCCTGGAAACACCATATATTTT
CASSQDGTPGNTIYF
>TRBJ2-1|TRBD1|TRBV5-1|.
TGCGCCAGCAGCTTGGCGGGACAGTACAATGAGCAGTTCTTC
CASSLAGQYNEQFF
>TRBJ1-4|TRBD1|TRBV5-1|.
TGCGCCAGCAGCTCGGGACAGGGAGGTAATGAAAAACTGTTTTTT
CASSSGQGGNEKLFF
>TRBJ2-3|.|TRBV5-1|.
TGCGCCAGCAGTGTTATGGCCGGGACGGACGGAGATACGCAGTATTTT
CASSVMAGTDGDTQYF
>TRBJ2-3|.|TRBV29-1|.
TGCAGCGTTGAAGAGACACTAAATACGCAGTATTTT
CSVEETLNTQYF
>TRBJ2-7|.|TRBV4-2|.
TGTGCCAGCAGCCAGGGTCTCTACGAGCAGTACTTC
CASSQGLYEQYF